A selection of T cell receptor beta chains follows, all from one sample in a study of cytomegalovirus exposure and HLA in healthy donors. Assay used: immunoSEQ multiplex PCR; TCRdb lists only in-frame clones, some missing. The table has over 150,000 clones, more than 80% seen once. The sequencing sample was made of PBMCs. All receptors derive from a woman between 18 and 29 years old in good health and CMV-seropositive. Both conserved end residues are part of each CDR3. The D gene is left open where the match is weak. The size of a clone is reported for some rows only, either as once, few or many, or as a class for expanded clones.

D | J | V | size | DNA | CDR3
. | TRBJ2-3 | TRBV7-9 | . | TGTGCCAGCAGCTTAGCGGTTGGGGCAGGGGCTACGCAGTATTTT | CASSLAVGAGATQYF
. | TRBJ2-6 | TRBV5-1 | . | TGCGCCAGCAGCTTGAGCGACTCTGGGGCCAACGTCCTGACTTTC | CASSLSDSGANVLTF
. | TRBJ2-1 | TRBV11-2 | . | TGTGCCAGCAGCCCCGGGAGCCCCAATGAGCAGTTCTTC | CASSPGSPNEQFF
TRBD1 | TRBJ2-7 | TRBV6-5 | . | TGTGCCAGCAGTTACGCCCGGACAGGGAACTACGAGCAGTACTTC | CASSYARTGNYEQYF
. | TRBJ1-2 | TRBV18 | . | TGTGCCAGCTCACCAGAGGGCTCCGGCTACACCTTC | CASSPEGSGYTF
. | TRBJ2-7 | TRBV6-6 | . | TGTGCCAGCAGTTACGAACACAGATCCTACGAGCAGTACTTC | CASSYEHRSYEQYF
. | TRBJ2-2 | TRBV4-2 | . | TGTGCCAGCAGCCTGCAAGCGACGAACACCGGGGAGCTGTTTTTT | CASSLQATNTGELFF
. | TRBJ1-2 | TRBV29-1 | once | TGCAGCGTTGAAGAGTCTCATGGCTACACCTTC | CSVEESHGYTF
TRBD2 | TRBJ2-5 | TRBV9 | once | TGTGCCAGCAGCGATAGCGGGGGGGCCTCAGAGACCCAGTACTTC | CASSDSGGASETQYF
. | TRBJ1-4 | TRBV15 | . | TGTGCCACCAGCTTCACTAGGGCCGGGGGAGGTAATGAAAAACTGTTTTTT | CATSFTRAGGGNEKLFF
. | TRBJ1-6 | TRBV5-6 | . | TGTGCCAGCAGCTTGCGTCCGGGACACCAGATTAATTCACCCCTCCACTTT | CASSLRPGHQINSPLHF
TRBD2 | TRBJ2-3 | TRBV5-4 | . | TGTGCCAGCAGCGGTTTTAGCGGGGGCCTCACAGATACGCAGTATTTT | CASSGFSGGLTDTQYF
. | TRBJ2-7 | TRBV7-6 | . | TGTGCCAGCAGCTTCGGTCCTACCTACGAGCAGTACTTC | CASSFGPTYEQYF
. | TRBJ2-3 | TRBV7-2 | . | TGTGCCAGCAGCTTAGTCAGGCCGAGCACAGATACGCAGTATTTT | CASSLVRPSTDTQYF
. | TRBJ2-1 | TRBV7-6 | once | TGTGCCAGCGGGCGGGGCGGACCTAGGGATGAGCAGTTCTTC | CASGRGGPRDEQFF
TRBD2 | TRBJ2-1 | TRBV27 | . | TGTGCCAGCAGTTTAGAGGCCGGGAGGGCCCCCTACAATGAGCAGTTCTTC | CASSLEAGRAPYNEQFF
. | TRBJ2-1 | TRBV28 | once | TGTGCCAGCAGTTTCCGACTAGTTGAGCAGTTCTTC | CASSFRLVEQFF
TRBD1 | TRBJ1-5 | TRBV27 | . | TGTGCCAGCAGCCTACGACAGGGGGGTCAGCCCCAGCATTTT | CASSLRQGGQPQHF
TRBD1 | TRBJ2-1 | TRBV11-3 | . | TGTGCCAGCACCCAGGGGGGACAGGGGTCCAATGAGCAGTTCTTC | CASTQGGQGSNEQFF
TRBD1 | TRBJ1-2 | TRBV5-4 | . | TGTGCCAGCAGCCCCGGACAGGGTAACTATGGCTACACCTTC | CASSPGQGNYGYTF
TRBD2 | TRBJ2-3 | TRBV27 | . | TGTGCCACGTATAGCGGGAGCACAGATACGCAGTATTTT | CATYSGSTDTQYF
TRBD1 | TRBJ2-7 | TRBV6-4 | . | TGTGCCAGCAGTGACTCTTCACAGGGGGCTATCACGTACGAGCAGTACTTC | CASSDSSQGAITYEQYF
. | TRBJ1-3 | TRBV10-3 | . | TGTGCCATCAGTGGTCCCCCTGAGAACACCATATATTTT | CAISGPPENTIYF
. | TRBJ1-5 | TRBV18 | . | TGTGCCAGCTCACCACGGACTGTAAGCAATCAGCCCCAGCATTTT | CASSPRTVSNQPQHF
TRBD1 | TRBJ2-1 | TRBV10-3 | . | TGTGCCATCACGGGACAGGGTTACAATGAGCAGTTCTTC | CAITGQGYNEQFF
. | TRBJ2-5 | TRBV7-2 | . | TGTGCCAGCAGCTTAGGGCACAGGGCGGAAGAGACCCAGTACTTC | CASSLGHRAEETQYF
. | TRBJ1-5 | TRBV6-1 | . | TGTGCCAGCAGTGAACTTGGTCAGACTAATCAGCCCCAGCATTTT | CASSELGQTNQPQHF